A selection of T cell receptor beta chains follows, all from one sample in a study of cytomegalovirus exposure and HLA in healthy donors. TCRdb's copy holds only in-frame clones and misses some; the assay was immunoSEQ multiplex PCR. The sample yields about 98,000 clones, around three quarters seen once. Sample: PBMCs. These receptors originate from a man aged 60 to 75 in good health and CMV-seropositive. CDR3s include the opening cysteine and the closing phenylalanine or tryptophan. A D gene is named only where the DNA matches it firmly. Clone size is stated in some rows and not others, as once, few, many or a class when expanded.

TRBD2	TRBV5-1	NA	TRBJ2-1	CASSLDSGPEQFF	TGCGCCAGCAGCTTGGATAGCGGGCCCGAGCAGTTCTTC
NA	TRBV30	NA	TRBJ2-5	CAWEGGNQETQYF	TGTGCCTGGGAGGGAGGTAACCAAGAGACCCAGTACTTC
NA	TRBV6-5	NA	TRBJ2-2	CASSPKTRGTGELFF	TGTGCCAGCAGCCCAAAGACCAGGGGAACCGGGGAGCTGTTTTTT
NA	TRBV4-1	once	TRBJ2-7	CASSQDPGLYSYEQYF	TGCGCCAGCAGCCAAGATCCGGGACTTTATTCCTACGAGCAGTACTTC
TRBD1	TRBV19	NA	TRBJ1-6	CASSIRQGDSPLHF	TGTGCCAGTAGTATAAGACAGGGAGATTCACCCCTCCACTTT
NA	TRBV6-5	few	TRBJ2-3	CASSYGGASTDTQYF	TGTGCCAGCAGTTATGGGGGGGCTAGCACAGATACGCAGTATTTT
NA	TRBV14	NA	TRBJ2-7	CASSSDEQLYEQYF	TGTGCCAGCAGCTCAGACGAACAGCTATACGAGCAGTACTTC
TRBD2	TRBV10-2	NA	TRBJ2-3	CASSMGLAVNTDTQYF	TGCGCCAGCAGTATGGGACTAGCAGTAAACACAGATACGCAGTATTTT
TRBD2	TRBV4-2	NA	TRBJ2-1	CASSLTAAGANEQFF	TGTGCCAGCAGCCTGACCGCAGCGGGGGCCAATGAGCAGTTCTTC
NA	TRBV7-9	NA	TRBJ1-2	CASTGANYGYTF	TGTGCCAGCACGGGGGCTAACTATGGCTACACCTTC
NA	TRBV5-4	once	TRBJ1-5	CASSLGLNQPQHF	TGTGCCAGCAGCTTGGGACTCAATCAGCCCCAGCATTTT
NA	TRBV12-2	NA	TRBJ1-1	CASSLQTGLNTEAFF	TGTGCCAGCAGCCTCCAGACAGGGTTGAACACTGAAGCTTTCTTT
TRBD1	TRBV27	NA	TRBJ2-7	CASSRGTGIGGEQYF	TGTGCCAGCAGTCGCGGGACAGGGATTGGAGGCGAGCAGTACTTC
NA	TRBV14	NA	TRBJ1-2	CASSPRLLPGNGYTF	TGTGCCAGCAGCCCCCGACTCTTACCCGGCAATGGCTATACCTTC
NA	TRBV5-4	NA	TRBJ2-7	CASSLADSPYEQYF	TGTGCCAGCAGCTTGGCCGACAGTCCTTACGAGCAGTACTTC
TRBD2	TRBV7-3	NA	TRBJ2-1	CASSESGGAYNEQFF	TGTGCCAGCAGCGAAAGCGGGGGGGCTTACAATGAGCAGTTCTTC
TRBD1	TRBV27	NA	TRBJ1-2	CASREQGTNYGYTF	TGTGCCAGCAGGGAACAGGGGACTAACTATGGCTACACCTTC
NA	TRBV9	NA	TRBJ2-7	CASSVGVDGAYEQYF	TGTGCCAGCAGCGTAGGGGTTGACGGAGCCTACGAGCAGTACTTC
TRBD1	TRBV6-5	NA	TRBJ1-2	CASSYSGTGVSYTF	TGTGCCAGCAGTTATTCCGGGACAGGGGTTAGCTACACCTTC
TRBD1	TRBV7-9	NA	TRBJ2-2	CASRRQGYTGELFF	TGTGCCAGCAGGAGACAGGGTTACACCGGGGAGCTGTTTTTT
TRBD1	TRBV5-1	NA	TRBJ1-5	CASSLGQGDQPQHF	TGCGCCAGCAGCTTGGGACAGGGGGATCAGCCCCAGCATTTT
NA	TRBV15	NA	TRBJ2-7	CATSRVGGLGEQYF	TGTGCCACCAGCAGAGTCGGGGGGCTGGGCGAGCAGTACTTC
TRBD1	TRBV10-3	few	TRBJ2-2	CAISDGTEPRELFF	TGTGCCATCAGTGACGGGACAGAGCCCCGGGAGCTGTTTTTT
TRBD1	TRBV6-5	NA	TRBJ2-2	CASRGQGVGTGELFF	TGTGCCAGCAGGGGACAGGGGGTGGGAACCGGGGAGCTGTTTTTT
NA	TRBV4-1	NA	TRBJ1-4	CASSLGGGSYEKLFF	TGCGCCAGCAGCCTAGGGGGGGGTTCTTATGAAAAACTGTTTTTT
NA	TRBV29-1	NA	TRBJ1-2	CSVAENYSYTF	TGCAGCGTTGCAGAAAACTATAGCTACACCTTC
NA	TRBV5-3	NA	TRBJ2-7	CARSLSYYYEQYF	TGTGCCAGAAGCTTGAGCTACTACTACGAGCAGTACTTC
TRBD1	TRBV27	NA	TRBJ1-4	CASSRQGFNEKLFF	TGTGCCAGCAGCCGACAGGGTTTTAATGAAAAACTGTTTTTT
NA	TRBV7-2	NA	TRBJ1-1	CASRLNRDFEAFF	TGTGCCAGCAGGCTAAACCGGGACTTCGAAGCTTTCTTT
NA	TRBV6-5	NA	TRBJ2-7	CASSNGWGAFNEQYF	TGTGCCAGCAGCAACGGGTGGGGCGCTTTTAACGAGCAGTACTTC
NA	TRBV5-6	few	TRBJ1-5	CASTERGMSNQPQHF	TGTGCCAGCACCGAGAGGGGGATGAGCAATCAGCCCCAGCATTTT
TRBD1	TRBV5-4	NA	TRBJ2-7	CASSGNRGYEQYF	TGTGCCAGCAGCGGGAACAGGGGCTACGAGCAGTACTTC
TRBD1	TRBV30	NA	TRBJ2-6	CAWQGAGGANVLTF	TGTGCCTGGCAGGGGGCGGGTGGGGCCAACGTCCTGACTTTC
NA	TRBV5-6	NA	TRBJ2-1	CASSSTPHRANEQFF	TGTGCCAGCAGCTCGACCCCACACAGGGCGAATGAGCAGTTCTTC
NA	TRBV7-8	NA	TRBJ2-5	CASSLDGEETQYF	TGTGCCAGCAGCTTAGACGGGGAAGAGACCCAGTACTTC
TRBD2	TRBV4-1	NA	TRBJ2-1	CASSQEGREANEQFF	TGCGCCAGCAGCCAAGAAGGGAGGGAGGCCAATGAGCAGTTCTTC
NA	TRBV6-5	NA	TRBJ1-1	CASSYRGGTEAFF	TGTGCCAGCAGTTACCGGGGGGGTACTGAAGCTTTCTTT
NA	TRBV7-6	few	TRBJ1-6	CASSPHPGAGSPLHF	TGTGCCAGCAGCCCACATCCAGGGGCCGGCTCACCCCTCCACTTT
NA	TRBV30	NA	TRBJ2-7	CALTGLYEQYF	TGTGCCCTGACGGGTCTCTACGAGCAGTACTTC
NA	TRBV6-5	NA	TRBJ2-6	CASRRGGETANVLTF	TGTGCCAGCAGACGGGGAGGTGAGACGGCCAACGTCCTGACTTTC
TRBD2	TRBV7-8	NA	TRBJ2-2	CASSLGAGGNTGELFF	TGTGCCAGCAGCTTAGGGGCGGGGGGGAACACCGGGGAGCTGTTTTTT
NA	TRBV7-2	few	TRBJ2-3	CASSDTTTIGTQYF	TGTGCCAGCAGTGATACGACGACTATTGGTACGCAGTATTTT
NA	TRBV5-1	NA	TRBJ2-2	CASSLESVSARELFF	TGCGCCAGCAGCTTGGAGTCAGTGAGCGCCCGGGAGCTGTTTTTT
TRBD1	TRBV6-1	NA	TRBJ2-7	CASSEAGTAYEQYF	TGTGCCAGCAGTGAGGCCGGGACAGCCTACGAGCAGTACTTC
TRBD2	TRBV19	NA	TRBJ2-1	CASSFTGGSQVDEQFF	TGTGCCAGTAGTTTTACGGGGGGATCGCAGGTGGATGAGCAGTTCTTC
NA	TRBV10-3	NA	TRBJ2-7	CAISDPVLGQGYEQYF	TGTGCCATCAGTGACCCGGTTCTTGGGCAGGGCTACGAGCAGTACTTC
NA	TRBV18	NA	TRBJ2-5	CASSPLRRGQETQYF	TGTGCCAGCTCCCCGCTGCGGCGGGGTCAAGAGACCCAGTACTTC
NA	TRBV10-2	NA	TRBJ1-2	CASSEARGLTSYGYTF	TGCGCCAGCAGTGAGGCAAGGGGACTTACAAGCTATGGCTACACCTTC
TRBD2	TRBV9	NA	TRBJ2-1	CASSAGGPEFF	TGTGCCAGCAGCGCGGGGGGGCCGGAGTTCTTC
NA	TRBV6-5	NA	TRBJ1-1	CASSYEMRYTEAFF	TGTGCCAGCAGTTACGAAATGCGTTACACTGAAGCTTTCTTT
NA	TRBV27	NA	TRBJ2-5	CASSFGSGPPQETQYF	TGTGCCAGCAGTTTTGGGTCAGGGCCCCCCCAAGAGACCCAGTACTTC
NA	TRBV23-1	NA	TRBJ1-1	CAKTQAGDTEAFF	TGCGCGAAGACACAGGCTGGGGACACTGAAGCTTTCTTT
TRBD2	TRBV7-9	NA	TRBJ2-1	CASSPTRTSGGTNEQFF	TGTGCCAGCAGCCCCACGAGGACTAGCGGGGGGACCAATGAGCAGTTCTTC
TRBD2	TRBV5-4	NA	TRBJ2-1	CASSVSLAGGYNEQFF	TGTGCCAGCAGCGTATCACTAGCGGGGGGCTACAATGAGCAGTTCTTC
TRBD1	TRBV6-4	NA	TRBJ1-6	CASSDLGQGNSPLHF	TGTGCCAGCAGTGACCTAGGACAGGGGAATTCACCCCTCCACTTT